This T cell receptor beta chain stems from a study of blood T cell repertoires in COVID-19. On the study more broadly: The origin of the acute and convalescent COVID-19 samples was the United States, Italy and Spain. T cells, B-cell-depleted T cells, or PBMCs supplied cDNA or gDNA.

This CDR3 region has 17 residues. The trim removed 3 bases at V and 4 bases at J, leaving 13 bases unmatched. CDR1 LGHNA and CDR2 YSLEER come from the germline V gene. Authors' methods: Reference gene primer amplification yielded estimated nucleated cell counts. Generated by immunoSEQ multiplex PCR, the TCRdb table keeps only in-frame clones and is missing some. The V and J calls and clone size are taken from that table; D and trimming were inferred from the DNA. The top ten hold about 22% of the sample, which has tens of thousands of clones, roughly 90% seen once. The origin of this receptor is a man over 45 with active COVID-19. The V gene is TRBV4-3, the J gene TRBJ2-3; 7 bases agree with TRBD2. The source material was peripheral blood. CDR3 DNA sequence: TGCGCCAGCAGCCAGGACCTTGGCGGGAGAAGCTCAGATACGCAGTATTTT. The encoded protein is CASSQDLGGRSSDTQYF.